This TCR beta chain was identified in a study of Tregs in tolerant kidney transplant recipients. Study observations and caveats: No direct test of biological reproducibility was done here.

Between the trimmed V and J ends, which lost 6 bases and 6 bases, there was a span of 16 bases. CDR3 length: 14 amino acids. From germline, CDR1 is MNHEY and CDR2 SVGAGI. This clone was counted once. Its antigen is undetermined. The table came from immunoSEQ multiplex PCR; TCRdb's copy has only in-frame clones and leaves some out. This sample carries 200,000 to 300,000 clones, approximately 84% of them seen once, and the ten largest clones take around 0.61%. The origin of this receptor is a human donor in good health. The sequencing input was CD4+ T cells from blood. The chain couples TRBV6-5 to TRBJ2-3; D uncertain. In DNA, the CDR3 is TGTGCCAGCAGCAGATCAGCAGGAGAGGATACGCAGTATTTT. The encoded protein is CASSRSAGEDTQYF.